In this sample, the clone carrying this T cell receptor beta chain turned up a few times. What it recognizes is unknown. The data were obtained in a study of early T cells in non-severe SARS-CoV-2 infection. As for the study in general: Bulk RNA isolated from unsorted whole blood underwent sequencing; chains were not paired.

Whole-study findings and limits: VDJdb matches were skewed toward anti-spike CD8 T cell responses.

The TCR library protocol attached unique molecular identifiers to the individual cDNA molecules. One entry per CDR3 protein results from TCRdb running MiXCR on the 5' RACE reads. In the table there are some 98,000 distinct CDR3 sequences, about 11% of which are singletons. V shed 4 bases and J 5 bases; nucleotides not matched to a gene: 8. This CDR3 contains 15 residues. From germline, CDR1 is SGHTA and CDR2 FQGTGA. This chain joins TRBV7-3 and TRBJ2-1; the match to TRBD2 covers 7 bases. The source material was whole blood. This receptor was obtained from an adult who was a healthcare worker with PCR-confirmed SARS-CoV-2 infection or an uninfected control (not recorded which). The CDR3 bases are TGTGCCAGCAGCTCGCGAACGGGAGGTCACAATGAGCAGTTCTTC. As protein: CASSSRTGGHNEQFF.